This TCR beta chain came from a study of beta chain features in type 1 diabetes. Per the germline V gene, CDR1 is SGHRS and CDR2 is YFSETQ. The CDR3 consists of 16 residues. Trimming took 4 bases from V and 5 from J, leaving 19 bases between them. Study conclusions and caveats: Type 1 diabetes patients had moderately but significantly shorter TCRB CDR3s in all four CD4+ subsets. The analysis here could not establish whether HLA type shapes TCRB rearrangement.

Concerning this clone: What it recognizes is unknown.

What was sequenced were expressed TCRB transcripts, since all of the isolated RNA had been reverse transcribed. The assay was immunoSEQ multiplex PCR, and TCRdb's table has in-frame clones only and misses some. The sample yields approximately 140,000 clones, around 8.8% seen once. The chain links TRBV5-1 to TRBJ2-1, with TRBD2 as a possible D gene (9 bases). The TCR comes from a man aged 25 to 45 with type 1 diabetes. The sample was central memory CD4+ T cells from blood. The CDR3 DNA reads as TGCGCCAGCAGCCAGGGGGCGGGGGGGGCGCACAATGAGCAGTTCTTC. It codes for CASSQGAGGAHNEQFF.